This record concerns one T cell receptor beta chain sequence. The data stem from a study of T cell clonotyping in hematopoietic cell transplantation. The CDR3 spans 15 residues. Germline CDR1 reads SGHRS; CDR2 reads YFSETQ. The germline V and J ends were trimmed by 1 base and 7 bases, with 17 bases remaining between them. The repertoire was sequenced with immunoSEQ multiplex PCR; TCRdb's copy has only in-frame clones and lacks some. The table lists 5,500 to 9,000 clones, about 86% of them singletons. This rearrangement joins TRBV5-1 to TRBJ1-2; tentatively, D is TRBD1 (6 bases). This receptor was taken from a male patient between 50 and 60 years old who had an allogeneic stem cell transplant from a related donor, so the T cells may come from the graft donor. Some clones in this sample may be carry-over from other donors' samples. The sample consisted of PBMCs, taken 100 days after allogeneic stem cell transplant. CDR3 in amino acids: CASSLTGQDTRGYTF. The CDR3, as DNA: TGCGCCAGCAGCTTGACGGGACAAGATACCCGTGGCTACACCTTC.